These 29 T cell receptor beta chains share one sample of origin, sequenced in a study of type 1 regulatory T cells (dated by TCRdb to about 2021). Reads for this sample came from an Illumina MiSeq. Using fastp at Q25 and MiXCR, TCRdb reprocessed the public reads and kept productive beta chains. CDR3 protein sequences are deduplicated, and each keeps its most common genes and DNA. The sample includes about 59,000 distinct CDR3 sequences, with over 50% observed a single time. About 1.7% of the sample goes to the ten largest clones. No antigen has been assigned to these receptors. Sequenced input: cultured non-Tr1 T cells, either the whole culture or a sorted T cell fraction (not recorded which). The cell subset or site label corresponds to: non-Tr1 population from the T-allo10 product. The receptors were sampled from a human donor in good health.

J is TRBJ2-5 and V is TRBV4-1; 7 nucleotides match TRBD2. The CDR3 has 14 residues. The V and J ends lost 1 base and 2 bases, in that order; junction bases with no gene match: 1. CDR1 is MGHRA and CDR2 is YSYEKL in the germline V gene. The CDR3 DNA reads TGCGCCAGCAGCCAAGCTAGCGGACAAGAGACCCAGTACTTC. It encodes CASSQASGQETQYF.

The V gene is TRBV6-2 or TRBV6-3, the J gene TRBJ1-1; 7 positions match TRBD1. CDR1 is MNHEY and CDR2 is SVGEGT in the germline V gene. J gave up 5 bases and V 4 bases, and 4 bases lay outside the gene matches. CDR3 length equals 13 residues. The CDR3 here is CASSLGGATEAFF. The CDR3 DNA sequence: TGTGCCAGCAGTTTAGGGGGCGCGACTGAAGCTTTCTTT.

This clonotype has a single count. The CDR3 DNA reads as TGTGCCAGCAGCTTACTTATCGTCCGGACAGGGTTTACCGATACGCAGTATTTT. Protein: CASSLLIVRTGFTDTQYF. This chain joins TRBV7-8 and TRBJ2-3; the match to TRBD1 covers 8 bases. CDR3 length equals 18 residues. The germline gives CDR1 SGHVS, CDR2 FQNEAQ. Losses at the gene ends were 2 bases for V and 6 bases for J; bases not matched to a gene: 16.

This clonotype has more than one count but fewer than ten. The J gene is TRBJ2-2, the V gene TRBV20-1; 9 nucleotides match TRBD2. The CDR3 is 15 amino acids. With V trimmed by 3 bases and J by 7 bases, 9 bases remained unmatched. Germline V gives CDR1 DFQATT, CDR2 SNEGSKA (reference sequence). The CDR3 DNA reads TGCAGTGCTAGCAGAGCGGGAGGAACTATCGGGGAGCTGTTTTTT. Translation: CSASRAGGTIGELFF.

This clonotype was observed a single time. The rearrangement links TRBV7-2 to TRBJ2-3; 12 positions agree with TRBD2. Germline-derived CDR1 and CDR2 are SGHTA and FQGNSA. Trimming cost V 9 bases and J 4 bases; bases outside gene matches: 8. The CDR3 length is 15 residues. Here the CDR3 DNA reads TGTGCCAGTGGTTCTAGCGGGAGGGTTGCAGATACGCAGTATTTT. It codes for CASGSSGRVADTQYF. Full variable domain (rest looked up from reference TRBV7-2 and TRBJ2-3): GAGVSQSPSNKVTEKGKDVELRCDPISGHTALYWYRQSLGQGLEFLIYFQGNSAPDKSGLPSDRFSAERTGGSVSTLTIQRTQQEDSAVYLCASGSSGRVADTQYFGPGTRLTVL.

This sequence joins TRBV4-1 and TRBJ1-6; D not certain. The CDR3 contains 15 residues. Trimming shortened V by 1 base and J by 10 bases, and 14 bases separated the two germline ends. Per the germline V gene, CDR1 is MGHRA and CDR2 is YSYEKL. This chain's CDR3 is CASSQVGLLGSPLHF. The CDR3 DNA sequence: TGCGCCAGCAGCCAAGTTGGCTTACTAGGCTCACCCCTCCACTTT.

The chain links TRBV29-1 to TRBJ2-5; D remains ambiguous. The CDR3 consists of 13 residues. Germline V lookup: CDR1 SQVTM, CDR2 ANQGSEA. V gave up 4 bases and J gave up 5 bases, with 14 bases separating them. In nucleotides, the CDR3 is TGCAGCGTTGTTGACACGCCATCGGAGACCCAGTACTTC. It specifies CSVVDTPSETQYF.

This chain joins TRBV7-2 and TRBJ2-7, with D perhaps given as TRBD1 or TRBD2 (5 bases each). The germline CDR1 and CDR2 sequences are SGHTA and FQGNSA. The CDR3 has 16 residues. V shed 2 bases and J shed 0 bases, with 14 bases lying between them. The CDR3 spells CASSLYTRQLSYEQYF. The CDR3 DNA reads TGTGCCAGCAGCTTATATACTAGACAGCTCTCCTACGAGCAGTACTTC.

The J gene is TRBJ2-3, the V gene TRBV20-1; the match to TRBD2 covers 7 bases. J gave up 1 base and V 1 base, and 5 bases lay outside the gene matches. This CDR3 contains 15 residues. Germline assignment: CDR1 DFQATT and CDR2 SNEGSKA (reference sequence). The CDR3 loop reads CSARGAAGGTDTQYF. The CDR3 nucleotides read TGCAGTGCTAGAGGGGCGGCGGGAGGCACAGATACGCAGTATTTT.

V usage is TRBV20-1 and J usage is TRBJ2-1, with 7 bases fitting TRBD2. The CDR3 is 15 residues long. Trimming removed 8 bases from V and 9 bases from J; junction bases left unmatched: 19. The V gene's germline CDR1 is DFQATT and CDR2 SNEGSKA (reference sequence). In nucleotides, the CDR3 is TGCAGTACCCCGAGGGCGGGAGAATCCGCAAGTGAGCAGTTCTTC. Translated, it gives CSTPRAGESASEQFF.

The chain employs TRBV10-3 and TRBJ1-1, with D hard to call. Deletions cut 2 bases from V and 4 bases from J, with 8 bases between. The CDR3 sequence is 13 residues long. Germline CDR1 and CDR2: ENHRY and SYGVKD. The CDR3 bases are TGTGCCATCAGTGAGGTGGGGAGCACTGAAGCTTTCTTT. This translates into CAISEVGSTEAFF.

This rearrangement joins TRBV18 to TRBJ2-7, with 10 bases aligning to TRBD2. CDR3 length equals 14 residues. CDR1 is KGHSH, CDR2 LQKENI, per germline. V gave up 1 base and J gave up 3 bases; unmatched junction bases: 0. In DNA, the CDR3 is TGTGCCAGCTCACCACTAGCGGGAGGCTACGAGCAGTACTTC. Residues: CASSPLAGGYEQYF.

The rearrangement joins TRBV2 to TRBJ1-6; D might be TRBD1 (6 bases). CDR3 size: 16 residues. Germline CDR1 is SNHLY and CDR2 is FYNNEI. V dropped 7 bases and J dropped 2 bases, with 15 bases sitting between them. In DNA form, the CDR3 reads TGTGCCAGCACCAATGACAGGACAACCTATAATTCACCCCTCCACTTT. As protein: CASTNDRTTYNSPLHF.

In DNA form, the CDR3 reads TGCAGTGCTACCTCAGAGCGGCGGATGAACACTGAAGCTTTCTTT. Translation: CSATSERRMNTEAFF. The chain is built from TRBV20-1 and TRBJ1-1; no clear D gene. This CDR3 has 15 amino acids. Germline assignment: CDR1 DFQATT and CDR2 SNEGSKA (reference sequence). Trimming cost V 4 bases and J 0 bases, with 15 bases left between them.

J is TRBJ2-1 and V is TRBV7-2; D is possibly TRBD2 (6 bases). This CDR3 is built from 17 residues. The germline gives CDR1 SGHTA, CDR2 FQGNSA. Trimming removed 1 base at V and 9 bases at J, with 22 bases between. The CDR3 DNA is TGTGCCAGCAGCTTAGTCGTCCGGGCTCCGGGAGCTAGTGAGCAGTTCTTC. This codes for CASSLVVRAPGASEQFF.

The V call is TRBV5-6, the J call TRBJ2-7; TRBD1 is a possible D gene (6 bases). Between the trimmed V and J ends, which lost 10 bases and 7 bases, there was a span of 15 bases. CDR3 length: 11 amino acids. Germline V lookup: CDR1 SGHDT, CDR2 YYEEEE. CDR3 in DNA: TGTGCCTCAGGGGTTCGGGGTGAGCAGTACTTC. Translated: CASGVRGEQYF.

The chain is built from TRBV7-9 and TRBJ2-1, with TRBD1 identical over 7 bases. J lost 7 bases, V lost 5 bases, and 8 bases had no gene match. CDR1 and CDR2 from the germline V gene are SEHNR and FQNEAQ (reference sequence). The CDR3 totals 14 residues. Written as DNA, the CDR3 is TGTGCCAGCAGCGTCGGACAGGCCGGGAATGAGCAGTTCTTC. Amino acids: CASSVGQAGNEQFF. Variable domain in full (rest from reference TRBV7-9 and TRBJ2-1): DTGVSQNPRHKITKRGQNVTFRCDPISEHNRLYWYRQTLGQGPEFLTYFQNEAQLEKSRLLSDRFSAERPKGSFSTLEIQRTEQGDSAMYLCASSVGQAGNEQFFGPGTRLTVL.

This chain uses TRBV20-1 with TRBJ1-4; the D gene is possibly TRBD1 (5 bases). The CDR3 runs to 14 residues. Germline-derived CDR1 and CDR2 are DFQATT and SNEGSKA (reference sequence). V was clipped by 2 bases and J by 5 bases, with 12 bases between them. CDR3 nucleotide sequence: TGCAGTGCTAGAAACGGGGGAATCAATGAAAAACTGTTTTTT. Amino acid sequence: CSARNGGINEKLFF.

This chain links TRBV20-1 with TRBJ2-5; the D is unclear. The length of the CDR3 is 13 residues. Trimming stripped 0 bases from V and 6 bases from J, with 11 bases between. Germline V CDR1 and CDR2: DFQATT, SNEGSKA (reference sequence). The CDR3 DNA is TGCAGTGCTAGAGATCAGAACGAGAAGACCCAGTACTTC. Translated: CSARDQNEKTQYF.

This rearrangement joins TRBV19 to TRBJ1-2; D ambiguous. Germline values: CDR1 LNHDA, CDR2 SQIVND (reference sequence). The V and J ends lost 5 bases and 4 bases respectively, with 14 bases between them. The CDR3 sequence is 14 residues long. CDR3 sequence (DNA): TGTGCCAGTAGTCCCCCCGTTATCGGCTATGGCTACACCTTC. It yields the protein CASSPPVIGYGYTF.

V and J are TRBV5-4 and TRBJ2-1, with no clear D. The CDR3 is made up of 14 amino acids. Trimming removed 0 bases from V and 4 bases from J, with 8 bases in between. Looked up from germline, CDR1 is SGHNT and CDR2 is YYREEE (reference sequence). CDR3 in DNA: TGTGCCAGCAGCTTGGCCGGCCTGTACAATGAGCAGTTCTTC. It yields the protein CASSLAGLYNEQFF. Looking up the rest from reference TRBV5-4 and TRBJ2-1 gives the full variable domain: ETGVTQSPTHLIKTRGQQVTLRCSSQSGHNTVSWYQQALGQGPQFIFQYYREEENGRGNFPPRFSGLQFPNYSSELNVNALELDDSALYLCASSLAGLYNEQFFGPGTRLTVL.

V usage is TRBV24-1 and J usage is TRBJ1-1, with 7 bases aligning to TRBD1. From germline, CDR1 is KGHDR and CDR2 SFDVKD. The trim removed 8 bases at V and 3 bases at J, leaving 5 bases unmatched. CDR3 length: 13 amino acids. The CDR3 protein is CATTMGTDTEAFF. In DNA form, the CDR3 reads TGTGCCACCACAATGGGGACAGACACTGAAGCTTTCTTT.

J is TRBJ2-3 and V is TRBV20-1; tentative D call: TRBD1 (6 bases). V lost 6 bases and J 5 bases, leaving 30 bases between the germline ends. CDR1 and CDR2 from the germline V gene are DFQATT and SNEGSKA (reference sequence). The CDR3 consists of 18 residues. CDR3 DNA sequence: TGCAGTGCCTTACCTGACAGGCGAAATACCCTTTTTGTAGATACGCAGTATTTT. Protein: CSALPDRRNTLFVDTQYF.

This clonotype occurred a few times. The CDR3 region is CSAAIANPDEQYF. The CDR3 DNA follows: TGCAGTGCTGCCATCGCGAACCCGGACGAGCAGTACTTC. The chain recombines TRBV20-1 with TRBJ2-7, with D unclear. The V end was cut by 5 bases, the J end by 5 bases, with 16 bases between. The CDR3 consists of 13 residues. CDR1 DFQATT and CDR2 SNEGSKA come from the germline V gene (reference sequence).

This chain connects TRBV24-1 to TRBJ2-3, with D possibly being TRBD2 (6 bases). The CDR3 is 20 amino acids. The V end was cut by 1 base, the J end by 1 base, with 23 bases between. Germline values: CDR1 KGHDR, CDR2 SFDVKD. CDR3 bases: TGTGCCACCAGTGATTTCAAGGGTTCTTACGCGGGAAGTGGCACAGATACGCAGTATTTT. Encoded protein: CATSDFKGSYAGSGTDTQYF.

The sample holds a few counts of this clonotype. The J gene is TRBJ2-5, the V gene TRBV5-6, with 9 bases aligning to TRBD1. Per germline, CDR1 SGHDT and CDR2 YYEEEE. This CDR3 has 14 amino acids. The J segment lost 5 bases and the V segment lost 3 bases, leaving 5 bases of the junction unmatched. CDR3 sequence: CASSSTGGEETQYF. CDR3 coding DNA: TGTGCCAGCAGCTCGACAGGGGGAGAGGAGACCCAGTACTTC.

V usage is TRBV10-3 and J usage is TRBJ2-5; 7 nucleotides align to TRBD2. Losses at the gene ends were 0 bases for V and 5 bases for J; bases not matched to a gene: 9. CDR1 is ENHRY, CDR2 SYGVKD, per germline. This CDR3 is 16 amino acids long. In nucleotides, the CDR3 is TGTGCCATCAGTGAGTCCGGAGGGAGGGCCGGGGAGACCCAGTACTTC. Its translation: CAISESGGRAGETQYF.

The V call is TRBV20-1, the J call TRBJ2-1; possibly TRBD2 for D (5 bases). V gave up 0 bases and J gave up 3 bases, with 15 bases separating them. Germline lookup yields CDR1 DFQATT and CDR2 SNEGSKA (reference sequence). The CDR3 totals 16 residues. This CDR3 reads CSARDLAGLRYNEQFF. In DNA form, the CDR3 reads TGCAGTGCTAGAGATTTGGCGGGTCTGCGCTACAATGAGCAGTTCTTC.

The rearrangement links TRBV7-2 to TRBJ2-5, with D uncertain. V lost 3 bases, J lost 5 bases, and 7 bases lay in between. This CDR3 comprises 12 residues. Germline CDR1 and CDR2: SGHTA and FQGNSA. In nucleotides, the CDR3 is TGTGCCAGCAGCTTCCTAGACGAGACCCAGTACTTC. It yields the protein CASSFLDETQYF.